This TCR beta chain was identified in a study of cytomegalovirus exposure and HLA in healthy donors. Overall study: Most genotyped donors, approximately 77% of more than 300, had Caucasian-associated genetic ancestry.

To note about this clone: Its target is not known.

V shed 4 bases and J 1 base; nucleotides not matched to a gene: 10. Germline CDR1 SGHTA, CDR2 FQGTGA. The CDR3 consists of 16 residues. The study ran its PCR with 60 Vbeta and 13 Jbeta primers. Generated by immunoSEQ multiplex PCR, the TCRdb table keeps only in-frame clones and is missing some. The table lists about 84,000 clones, about 87% of them singletons. Study findings and constraints: Most TCR beta V segments were productive about 87% or about 30% of the time in an earlier analysis. TCR sequences were mostly rare, though some public TCRs occurred in many donors. A later analysis revealed that TCR association rates differed between HLA loci, peaking at DRB1 and bottoming out at HLA-C.

The specimen sequenced was PBMCs. This receptor was identified in a man younger than 30 in good health and CMV-seronegative. This rearrangement joins TRBV7-3 to TRBJ2-7, with 7 bases matching TRBD1. CDR3 sequence reads: CASSSPGRTGSYEQYF. The CDR3 region has the DNA TGTGCCAGCAGCTCACCCGGCCGGACAGGATCCTACGAGCAGTACTTC.